This entry concerns a single TCR beta chain. What it recognizes is unknown. CDR3 size: 15 residues. Germline V gene sequence: CDR1 SGHRS, CDR2 YFSETQ. Each sample's input was 250 ng genomic DNA, 38,000 or so genome equivalents. These data are taken from a study of T cell clusters in autoimmune cytopenias. Study background: Per sample, median TRB depth was approximately 48,000 reads, yielding a median 2,350 distinct clonotypes.

TRB was amplified by touch-down multiplex PCR, primer pools A and B combined. TCRdb re-called the multiplex PCR reads and catalogs CDR3 proteins one per entry, DNA excluded. This repertoire comprises about 9,500 distinct CDR3 sequences; its ten largest clones make up about 9.2%. Study conclusions and caveats: Clustering suggested that physiological T cell clusters were missing in primary autoimmune cytopenia patients. TRB repertoire shifts in secondary cytopenia and chronic lymphocytic leukemia mostly reflected lymphoma, not autoimmunity. Active autoimmune hepatitis patients had approximately 3.2-fold fewer exclusive TRB clusters than healthy donors.

The receptor's source is a human donor with an autoimmune cytopenia or autoimmune hepatitis (not recorded which). The source material was peripheral blood. The chain recombines TRBV5-1 with TRBJ2-5; the D call of TRBD1 rests on TCRdb alone, since no DNA is present to check it. The CDR3: CASSVFPGQKETQYF.